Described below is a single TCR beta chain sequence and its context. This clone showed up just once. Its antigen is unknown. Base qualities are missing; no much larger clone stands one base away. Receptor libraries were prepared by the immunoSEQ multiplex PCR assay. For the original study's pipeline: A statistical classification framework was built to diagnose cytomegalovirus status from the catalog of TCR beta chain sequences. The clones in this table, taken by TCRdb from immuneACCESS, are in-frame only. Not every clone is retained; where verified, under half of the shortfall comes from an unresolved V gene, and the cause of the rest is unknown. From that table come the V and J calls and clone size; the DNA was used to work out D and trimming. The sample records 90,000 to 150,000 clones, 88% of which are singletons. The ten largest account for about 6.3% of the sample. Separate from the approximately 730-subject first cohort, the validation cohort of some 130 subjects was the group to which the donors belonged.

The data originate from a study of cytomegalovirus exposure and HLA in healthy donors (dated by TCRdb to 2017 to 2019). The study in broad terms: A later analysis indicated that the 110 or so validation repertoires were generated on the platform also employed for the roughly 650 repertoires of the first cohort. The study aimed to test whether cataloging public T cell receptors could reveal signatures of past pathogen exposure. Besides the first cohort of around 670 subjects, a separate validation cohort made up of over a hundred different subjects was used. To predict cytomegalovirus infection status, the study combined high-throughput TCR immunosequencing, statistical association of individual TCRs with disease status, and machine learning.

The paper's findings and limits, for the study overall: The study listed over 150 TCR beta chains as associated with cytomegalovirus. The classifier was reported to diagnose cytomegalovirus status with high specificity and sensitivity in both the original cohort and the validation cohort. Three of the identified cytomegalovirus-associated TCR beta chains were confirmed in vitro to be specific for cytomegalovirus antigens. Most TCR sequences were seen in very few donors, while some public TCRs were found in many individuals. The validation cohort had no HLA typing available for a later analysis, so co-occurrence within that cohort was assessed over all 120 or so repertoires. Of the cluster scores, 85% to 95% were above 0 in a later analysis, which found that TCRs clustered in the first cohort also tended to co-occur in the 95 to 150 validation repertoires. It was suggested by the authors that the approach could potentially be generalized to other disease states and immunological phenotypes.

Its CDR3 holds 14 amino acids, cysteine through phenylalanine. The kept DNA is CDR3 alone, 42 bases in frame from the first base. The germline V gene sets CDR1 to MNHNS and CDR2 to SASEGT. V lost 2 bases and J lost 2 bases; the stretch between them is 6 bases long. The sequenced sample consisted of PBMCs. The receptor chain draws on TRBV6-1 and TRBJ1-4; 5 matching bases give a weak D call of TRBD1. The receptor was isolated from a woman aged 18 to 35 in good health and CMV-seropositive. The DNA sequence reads TGTGCCAGCAGTGAATGGGGCACTAATGAAAAACTGTTTTTT. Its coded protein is CASSEWGTNEKLFF.